This passage covers 5 T cell receptor beta chains from one sample sequenced in a study of vaccination and CD4 T cells after COVID-19. Cultured CD4+ T cell DNA was sequenced using the Oncomine TCR Beta short-read assay. TCRdb re-called the PCR reads through MiXCR, storing one row per CDR3 protein. The table lists more than 9,000 distinct CDR3 sequences, under 55% of them singletons. Specified treatment: roughly ten-day PBMC culture with coronavirus spike peptide pools or control peptides (ViraFEST assay). No antigen has been assigned to these receptors. Sequences were obtained from CD4+ T cells from blood, cultured in vitro. These receptors all come from a human donor who had recovered from COVID-19.

This CDR3 reads CASSRRGAQPQHF. The CDR3 region has the DNA TGTGCCAGCAGCCGGCGGGGGGCGCAGCCCCAGCATTTT. V usage is TRBV5-6 and J usage is TRBJ1-5, with D possibly being TRBD1 (6 bases). This CDR3 has 13 residues. V shed 4 bases and J shed 7 bases, with 12 bases lying between them. CDR1 is SGHDT and CDR2 is YYEEEE in the germline V gene. Variable domain in full (rest from reference TRBV5-6 and TRBJ1-5): DAGVTQSPTHLIKTRGQQVTLRCSPKSGHDTVSWYQQALGQGPQFIFQYYEEEERQRGNFPDRFSGHQFPNYSSELNVNALLLGDSALYLCASSRRGAQPQHFGDGTRLSIL.

The rearrangement uses TRBV19 and TRBJ2-6; TRBD1 matches 9 bases. The CDR3 extends over 18 amino acids. Germline CDR1 is LNHDA and CDR2 is SQIVND (reference sequence). Trimming at V came to 6 bases and at J to 0 bases, leaving 9 bases not matched to a gene. In nucleotides, the CDR3 is TGTGCCAGTAGCCTCCGGGGACAGGGATTCTCTGGGGCCAACGTCCTGACTTTC. It yields the protein CASSLRGQGFSGANVLTF.

CDR3: CASSESPSGDLRDIQYF. As DNA, the CDR3 is TGTGCCAGCAGTGAAAGCCCTAGCGGGGACCTAAGGGACATTCAGTACTTC. This sequence joins TRBV6-1 and TRBJ2-4; TRBD2 matches 9 bases. Germline V gene sequence: CDR1 MNHNS, CDR2 SASEGT. CDR3 length: 17 residues. V lost 2 bases to trimming and J lost 8 bases; unmatched junction nucleotides: 13.

V is TRBV7-2 and J is TRBJ1-1; a weak D match, TRBD1 (5 bases). In germline, CDR1 is SGHTA, CDR2 FQGNSA. CDR3 length equals 16 residues. Between the trimmed V and J ends, which lost 2 bases and 5 bases, there was a span of 18 bases. This CDR3 is CASSLMSEGTRTEAFF. CDR3 DNA: TGTGCCAGCAGCTTAATGTCTGAGGGGACTAGGACTGAAGCTTTCTTT.

A few counts support this clonotype. V is TRBV7-2 and J is TRBJ1-2, with 9 bases identical to TRBD1. The J segment lost 7 bases and the V segment lost 1 base, leaving 10 bases of the junction unmatched. Germline assignment: CDR1 SGHTA and CDR2 FQGNSA. This CDR3 has 16 residues. The CDR3 sequence: CASSLGWGTGSSGYTF. CDR3 bases: TGTGCCAGCAGCTTAGGTTGGGGGACAGGGTCCTCTGGCTACACCTTC.